The clone carrying this TCR beta chain has just a few counts. Antigen: not known. The data derive from a study of blood T cells in healthy people across ages. At the level of the study: The template switching approach captured approximately one barcoded beta molecule for every two T cells.

General study findings and limits: Possibly confounding the expanded clonotype changes was the fact that donor CMV status was unknown.

This CDR3 comprises 15 residues. Between the trimmed V and J ends, which lost 4 bases and 7 bases, there was a span of 17 bases. Germline V gene sequence: CDR1 KGHSH, CDR2 LQKENI. Each donor gave approximately 9.5 milliliters of peripheral blood. A J-beta primer mix and a sample-barcoded 5' primer were used in a second PCR of about 7 to 12 cycles. TCRdb redid the calling of the 5' RACE reads with MiXCR, one entry per CDR3 protein. The sample lists around 1.1 million distinct CDR3 sequences, 35% to 45% occurring once. The chain recombines TRBV18 with TRBJ2-1; D remains unclear. The sequence was collected from a man aged 18 to 29 in good health. Sequenced: blood. CDR3 region: CASSRGYLLDNEQFF. The CDR3 DNA reads TGTGCCAGCTCACGGGGTTACCTGCTCGATAATGAGCAGTTCTTC.